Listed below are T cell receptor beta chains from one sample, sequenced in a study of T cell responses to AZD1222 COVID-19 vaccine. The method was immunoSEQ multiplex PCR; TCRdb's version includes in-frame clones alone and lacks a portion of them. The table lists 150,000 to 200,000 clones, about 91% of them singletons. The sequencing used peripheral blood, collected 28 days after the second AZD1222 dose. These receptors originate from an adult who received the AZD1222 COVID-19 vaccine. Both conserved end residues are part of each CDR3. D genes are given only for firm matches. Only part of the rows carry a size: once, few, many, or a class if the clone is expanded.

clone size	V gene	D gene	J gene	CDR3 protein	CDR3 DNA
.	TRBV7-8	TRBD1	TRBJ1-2	CASSFDFGTAIYGYTF	TGTGCCAGCAGCTTCGATTTCGGGACAGCAATCTATGGCTACACCTTC
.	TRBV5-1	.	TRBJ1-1	CASSLDGRGIGANTEAFF	TGCGCCAGCAGCTTGGATGGCAGGGGCATAGGTGCGAACACTGAAGCTTTCTTT
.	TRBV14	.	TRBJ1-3	CASSFGANTIYF	TGTGCCAGCAGCTTCGGGGCGAACACCATATATTTT
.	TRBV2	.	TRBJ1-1	CASTGSARSMNTEAFF	TGTGCCAGCACCGGGTCAGCGCGGAGCATGAACACTGAAGCTTTCTTT
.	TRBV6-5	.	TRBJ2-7	CASSYGRGGYEQYF	TGTGCCAGCAGTTACGGTAGGGGGGGCTACGAGCAGTACTTC
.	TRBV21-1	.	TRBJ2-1	CASSKERARPYNEQFF	TGTGCCAGCAGCAAAGAGAGGGCCAGACCCTACAATGAGCAGTTCTTC
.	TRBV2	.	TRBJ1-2	CASSEGANYGYTF	TGTGCCAGCAGTGAAGGCGCTAACTATGGCTACACCTTC
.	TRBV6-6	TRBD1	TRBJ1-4	CASLQGDEKLFF	TGTGCCAGCTTACAGGGGGATGAAAAACTGTTTTTT
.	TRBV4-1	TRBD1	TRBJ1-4	CASSQIPRQGGRKLFF	TGCGCCAGCAGCCAGATACCCAGACAGGGTGGCAGAAAACTGTTTTTT
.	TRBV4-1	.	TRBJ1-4	CASSQRYAGSNEKLFF	TGCGCCAGCAGCCAACGGTACGCCGGCTCTAATGAAAAACTGTTTTTT
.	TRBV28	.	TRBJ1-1	CASSLVQGNTEAFF	TGTGCCAGCAGTTTAGTACAGGGCAACACTGAAGCTTTCTTT
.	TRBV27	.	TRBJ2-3	CASGTDTQYF	TGTGCCAGCGGAACAGATACGCAGTATTTT
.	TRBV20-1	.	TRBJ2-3	CSAWWGDTQYF	TGCAGTGCCTGGTGGGGAGATACGCAGTATTTT
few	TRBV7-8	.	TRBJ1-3	CASSIPRGTGNTIYF	TGTGCCAGCAGCATCCCCCGGGGGACTGGAAACACCATATATTTT
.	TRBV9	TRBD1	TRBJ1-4	CASSARQGLPNEKLFF	TGTGCCAGCAGCGCCCGACAGGGGCTACCTAATGAAAAACTGTTTTTT
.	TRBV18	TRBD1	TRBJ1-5	CASSPQTGSNQPQHF	TGTGCCAGCTCACCACAGACAGGGAGCAATCAGCCCCAGCATTTT
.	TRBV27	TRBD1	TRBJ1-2	CASSLNRGTNYGYTF	TGTGCCAGCAGTTTAAACAGGGGCACTAACTATGGCTACACCTTC
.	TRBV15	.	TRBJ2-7	CATSRVIRPQYF	TGTGCCACCAGCAGAGTCATACGACCGCAGTACTTC
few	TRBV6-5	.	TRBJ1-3	CASSSAQTSGNTIYF	TGTGCCAGCAGCAGCGCCCAAACCTCTGGAAACACCATATATTTT
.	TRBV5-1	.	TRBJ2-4	CASSLTVAKNIQYF	TGCGCCAGCAGCTTAACCGTAGCCAAAAACATTCAGTACTTC
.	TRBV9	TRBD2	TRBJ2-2	CASSVAETSIGELFF	TGTGCCAGCAGCGTAGCTGAGACTAGCATCGGGGAGCTGTTTTTT
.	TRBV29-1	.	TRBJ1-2	CSVTGRYQNYGYTF	TGCAGCGTCACGGGCCGATATCAAAACTATGGCTACACCTTC
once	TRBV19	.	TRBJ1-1	CASITGLGGVEAFF	TGTGCCAGTATCACGGGTTTGGGAGGAGTCGAAGCTTTCTTT
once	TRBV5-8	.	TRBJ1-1	CASSLYGGGITEAFF	TGTGCCAGCAGCTTGTATGGGGGGGGAATCACTGAAGCTTTCTTT
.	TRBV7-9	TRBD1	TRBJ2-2	CASSLGQGRTGELFF	TGTGCCAGCAGTCTTGGACAGGGAAGAACCGGGGAGCTGTTTTTT
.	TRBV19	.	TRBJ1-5	CASRADYSNQPQHF	TGTGCCAGTAGGGCAGACTATAGCAATCAGCCCCAGCATTTT
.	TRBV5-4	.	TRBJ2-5	CASSLAITGRETQYF	TGTGCCAGCAGCTTGGCCATAACGGGGAGGGAGACCCAGTACTTC
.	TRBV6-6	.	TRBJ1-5	CASSYGKGQGQPQHF	TGTGCCAGCAGTTACGGGAAGGGGCAGGGTCAGCCCCAGCATTTT
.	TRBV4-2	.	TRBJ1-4	CASSRRGEEEKLFF	TGTGCCAGCAGCCGCCGGGGAGAGGAGGAAAAACTGTTTTTT
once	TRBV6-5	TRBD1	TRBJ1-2	CASSYKGQATGTF	TGTGCCAGCAGTTATAAGGGACAGGCCACCGGTACCTTC
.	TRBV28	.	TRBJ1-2	CASSLIYSQGTYGYTF	TGTGCCAGCAGTTTAATCTATAGCCAGGGAACCTATGGCTACACCTTC
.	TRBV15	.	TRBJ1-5	CATQWGREQPQHF	TGTGCCACCCAATGGGGGCGAGAACAGCCCCAGCATTTT
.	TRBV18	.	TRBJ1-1	CASTATGNTEAFF	TGTGCCAGCACGGCTACAGGGAACACTGAAGCTTTCTTT
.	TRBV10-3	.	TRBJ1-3	CAISRRGGADGNTIYF	TGTGCCATCAGCCGGCGGGGGGGCGCGGATGGAAACACCATATATTTT
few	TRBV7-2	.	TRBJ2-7	CASSRYRDPQYF	TGTGCCAGCAGCCGATACAGGGATCCGCAGTACTTC
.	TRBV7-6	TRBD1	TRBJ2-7	CASSLGQGFYEQYF	TGTGCCAGCAGCTTAGGACAGGGGTTCTACGAGCAGTACTTC
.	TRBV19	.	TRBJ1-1	CATKIRAGTTNTEAFF	TGTGCCACTAAAATCCGGGCCGGGACAACGAACACTGAAGCTTTCTTT
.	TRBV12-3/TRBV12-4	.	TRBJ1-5	CASTETLYQPQHF	TGTGCCAGCACCGAAACCCTGTATCAGCCCCAGCATTTT
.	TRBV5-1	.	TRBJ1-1	CASSLQVDTEAFF	TGCGCCAGCAGCTTGCAGGTAGACACTGAAGCTTTCTTT
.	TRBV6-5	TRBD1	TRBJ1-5	CASSTNRGNQPQHF	TGTGCCAGCAGTACTAACAGGGGGAATCAGCCCCAGCATTTT
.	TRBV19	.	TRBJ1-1	CASSNRVGTEAFF	TGTGCCAGTAGTAATCGGGTCGGCACTGAAGCTTTCTTT
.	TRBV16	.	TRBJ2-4	CASSQPGALDIQYF	TGTGCCAGCAGCCAACCAGGAGCCTTAGACATTCAGTACTTC
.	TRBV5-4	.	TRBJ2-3	CASSLGARGSDTQYF	TGTGCCAGCAGCTTGGGGGCCCGGGGATCAGATACGCAGTATTTT
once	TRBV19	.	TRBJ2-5	CASSIGAYQETQYF	TGTGCCAGTAGTATAGGCGCCTACCAAGAGACCCAGTACTTC
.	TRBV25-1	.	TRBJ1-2	CASSEETNYGYTF	TGTGCCAGCAGTGAAGAGACTAACTATGGCTACACCTTC
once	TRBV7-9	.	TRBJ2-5	CASSPSKETQYF	TGTGCCAGCAGCCCCTCGAAAGAGACCCAGTACTTC
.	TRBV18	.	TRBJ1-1	CASSQMGVNTEAFF	TGTGCCAGCTCACAGATGGGCGTGAACACTGAAGCTTTCTTT
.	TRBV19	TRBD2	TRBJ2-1	CASSPRGGNNEQFF	TGTGCCAGTAGTCCTCGCGGGGGAAACAATGAGCAGTTCTTC
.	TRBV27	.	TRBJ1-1	CASSSLLRGTEAFF	TGTGCCAGCAGTTCCCTACTCAGAGGCACTGAAGCTTTCTTT
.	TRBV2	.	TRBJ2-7	CASSGVRDGTYEQYF	TGTGCCAGCAGTGGAGTGAGGGATGGAACCTACGAGCAGTACTTC
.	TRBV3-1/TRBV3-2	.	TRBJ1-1	CASSLFTEAFF	TGTGCCAGCAGCCTTTTCACTGAAGCTTTCTTT
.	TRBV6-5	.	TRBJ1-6	CASTAVQGPPLHF	TGTGCCAGCACTGCTGTCCAGGGTCCCCCCCTCCACTTT
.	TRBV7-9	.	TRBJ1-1	CASRLMNTEAFF	TGTGCCAGCCGGTTAATGAACACTGAAGCTTTCTTT
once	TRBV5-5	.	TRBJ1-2	CASSFDGTNYGYTF	TGTGCCAGCAGCTTCGACGGAACAAACTATGGCTACACCTTC
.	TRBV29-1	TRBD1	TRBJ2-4	CSVGDRGGFQYF	TGCAGCGTGGGGGACAGGGGAGGGTTTCAGTACTTC
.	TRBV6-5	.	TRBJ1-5	CASTWTENQPQHF	TGTGCCAGCACTTGGACAGAAAATCAGCCCCAGCATTTT